The 30 T cell receptor beta chains given below trace back to one sample, sequenced in a study of shared clonotypes between healthy human individuals. TCRdb keeps only in-frame clones here, not all; method: immunoSEQ multiplex PCR. The sample records about 2,500,000 clones, approximately 90% being singletons. Sequencing was done on a sample of naive CD4+ T cells sorted from blood. Subset of the sample: CD45RA+ positively selected. Source of these receptors: a man aged 18 to 30 in good health.

In this sample, this clone turned up once. The chain is built from TRBV21-1 and TRBJ2-3; the DNA was not compared with TRBD2, the D call given in the table. TRBV21-1 is annotated as a pseudogene. The CDR3 runs to 17 residues. For the CDR3, the DNA is TGTGCCAGCAGCTCCAAGGGCCTAGCGGGAGGGCCAGATACGCAGTATTTT. It yields the protein CASSSKGLAGGPDTQYF.

The chain carries TRBV6-1 and TRBJ2-2; possibly TRBD1 for D (5 bases). CDR1 is MNHNS and CDR2 is SASEGT in the germline V gene. V lost 10 bases to trimming and J lost 2 bases, with 14 bases between them. The CDR3 runs 14 residues. CDR3 amino acids: CATRQQPNTGELFF. The CDR3 nucleotides are TGTGCCACCAGACAGCAACCTAACACCGGGGAGCTGTTTTTT.

The V and J genes are TRBV19 and TRBJ1-3; D remains unclear. Trimming shortened V by 2 bases and J by 0 bases, and 5 bases separated the two germline ends. Germline V CDR1 and CDR2: LNHDA, SQIVND (reference sequence). CDR3 length equals 14 residues. The CDR3 DNA follows: TGTGCCAGTAGTATAAGTTTCTCTGGAAACACCATATATTTT. Translated, it gives CASSISFSGNTIYF.

The chain recombines TRBV6-1 with TRBJ2-4; no reliable D call. This CDR3 has 14 residues. The V gene's germline CDR1 is MNHNS and CDR2 SASEGT. The V gene lost 8 bases and the J gene lost 0 bases, with 11 bases spanning the gap. The CDR3 sequence is CASVMDLAKNIQYF. In DNA, the CDR3 is TGTGCCAGCGTCATGGACCTAGCCAAAAACATTCAGTACTTC.

This sequence joins TRBV28 and TRBJ2-7, with D perhaps TRBD1 (6 bases). Germline V CDR1 and CDR2: MDHEN, SYDVKM. V lost 5 bases, J lost 1 base, and 15 bases lay in between. CDR3 length: 15 residues. CDR3 sequence (DNA): TGTGCCAGCAGTCCTCCGGGACACTCTTCCTACGAGCAGTACTTC. Translated: CASSPPGHSSYEQYF.

The chain employs TRBV7-2 and TRBJ2-1; D perhaps matches TRBD2 (5 bases). Between the trimmed V and J ends, which lost 1 base and 10 bases, there was a span of 17 bases. This CDR3 spans 15 amino acids. Germline loops: CDR1 SGHTA, CDR2 FQGNSA. This chain's CDR3 is CASSLVRAYPGEQFF. The CDR3, as DNA: TGTGCCAGCAGCTTAGTGCGGGCCTACCCGGGGGAGCAGTTCTTC.

DNA for the CDR3: TGTGCCAGCAGCTTGTACGGGACAGGGGCCGGCTACACCTTC. Translated: CASSLYGTGAGYTF. V gene TRBV5-6 combines with J gene TRBJ1-2, with 10 positions matching TRBD1. This CDR3 is 14 amino acids long. Germline loops: CDR1 SGHDT, CDR2 YYEEEE. Trimming cost V 1 base and J 8 bases; bases outside gene matches: 5.

The chain couples TRBV30 to TRBJ1-4; TRBD1 matches at 7 bases. The ends lost 0 bases at V and 5 bases at J; junction bases unmatched: 6. Germline V lookup: CDR1 GTSNPN, CDR2 SVGIG (reference sequence). The CDR3 runs to 15 residues. The CDR3 DNA reads TGTGCCTGGAGTGTACTAAGGGGGCCGAATGAAAAACTGTTTTTT. Amino acids: CAWSVLRGPNEKLFF. Full variable domain (rest looked up from reference TRBV30 and TRBJ1-4): SQTIHQWPATLVQPVGSPLSLECTVEGTSNPNLYWYRQAAGRGLQLLFYSVGIGQISSEVPQNLSASRPQDRQFILSSKKLLLSDSGFYLCAWSVLRGPNEKLFFGSGTQLSVL.

This chain connects TRBV9 to TRBJ2-3, with D unresolved. The CDR3 has 15 residues. Germline CDR1 is SGDLS and CDR2 is YYNGEE. V lost 4 bases to trimming and J lost 0 bases, with 12 bases between them. CDR3 in amino acids: CASSPRPTSTDTQYF. CDR3 in DNA: TGTGCCAGCAGCCCGAGGCCCACCAGCACAGATACGCAGTATTTT.

The V call is TRBV19, the J call TRBJ1-2, with TRBD1 as a possible D gene (6 bases). From germline, CDR1 is LNHDA and CDR2 SQIVND (reference sequence). The CDR3 is 12 residues long. Between the trimmed V and J ends, which lost 5 bases and 13 bases, there was a span of 17 bases. The CDR3 protein is CASSETGSLFTF. DNA of the CDR3: TGTGCCAGTAGTGAGACAGGATCCCTCTTCACCTTC.

The chain links TRBV10-3 to TRBJ2-7; D might be TRBD1 (6 bases). V gave up 0 bases and J gave up 4 bases, with 10 bases separating them. This CDR3 comprises 14 residues. Germline assignment: CDR1 ENHRY and CDR2 SYGVKD. CDR3 protein: CAISESTGMYEQYF. CDR3 in DNA: TGTGCCATCAGTGAGTCTACAGGGATGTACGAGCAGTACTTC.

The rearrangement joins TRBV28 to TRBJ2-7; 9 bases line up with TRBD2. This CDR3 is built from 15 residues. The germline V gene encodes CDR1 MDHEN and CDR2 SYDVKM. The junction had 6 bases not matched to a gene; V was cut back by 5 bases and J by 1 base. CDR3 in DNA: TGTGCCAGCAGTACGAGTAGCGGGAGTTCCTACGAGCAGTACTTC. Its protein is CASSTSSGSSYEQYF.

This clone has a single count. The chain recombines TRBV18 with TRBJ2-7, with 8 bases lining up with TRBD2. With V trimmed by 3 bases and J by 2 bases, 12 bases remained unmatched. CDR1 and CDR2 from the germline V gene are KGHSH and LQKENI. The CDR3 runs to 17 residues. The CDR3 DNA reads as TGTGCCAGCTCACCCGCCCATTCAGCGGGAGCCACCTACGAGCAGTACTTC. Its protein product is CASSPAHSAGATYEQYF.

The chain links TRBV30 to TRBJ2-5; a weak D match, TRBD2 (6 bases). CDR3 size: 13 residues. The germline CDR1 and CDR2 sequences are GTSNPN and SVGIG (reference sequence). V lost 4 bases and J lost 1, with 10 bases in between. CDR3 nucleotides: TGTGCCTGGAATGCGGGACTCCAAGAGACCCAGTACTTC. Amino acids: CAWNAGLQETQYF.

Remarks on this clone: Other nucleotide sequences in the sample specify the same CDR3. This chain uses TRBV6-5 with TRBJ1-4, with D maybe TRBD1 (5 bases). V was cut by 6 bases and J by 1 base, with 9 bases left in between. Germline loops: CDR1 MNHEY, CDR2 SVGAGI. The CDR3 sequence is 14 residues long. The CDR3 DNA follows: TGTGCCAGCAGCCGGGGGGGAACTAATGAAAAACTGTTTTTT. It yields the protein CASSRGGTNEKLFF.

The J gene is TRBJ1-4, the V gene TRBV9; no definite D call. The CDR3 length is 15 residues. CDR1 and CDR2 from the germline V gene are SGDLS and YYNGEE. V was shortened by 5 bases and J by 5 bases, with 16 bases between the two germline ends. CDR3 in amino acids: CASSASGRENEKLFF. The CDR3 DNA reads TGTGCCAGCAGTGCGTCGGGCAGAGAAAATGAAAAACTGTTTTTT. The full variable domain, completed using reference TRBV9 and TRBJ1-4, is DSGVTQTPKHLITATGQRVTLRCSPRSGDLSVYWYQQSLDQGLQFLIQYYNGEERAKGNILERFSAQQFPDLHSELNLSSLELGDSALYFCASSASGRENEKLFFGSGTQLSVL.

The genes are TRBV6-5 and TRBJ2-5, with D perhaps assigned TRBD1 or TRBD2 (6 bases each). Trimming left V 2 bases short and J 5 bases short, with 9 bases between. Per germline, CDR1 MNHEY and CDR2 SVGAGI. This CDR3 has 13 residues. CDR3 nucleotides: TGTGCCAGCAGTTACCGGGGGCCCGAGACCCAGTACTTC. This codes for CASSYRGPETQYF.

This clone appeared once. V is TRBV2 and J is TRBJ2-5, with D possibly matching TRBD1 (5 bases). The germline V gene encodes CDR1 SNHLY and CDR2 FYNNEI. V lost 3 bases and J lost 1, with 9 bases in between. There are 14 residues in the CDR3. The CDR3 loop is CASSERTLQETQYF. In DNA, the CDR3 is TGTGCCAGCAGTGAGAGGACACTCCAAGAGACCCAGTACTTC.

There are a few counts of this clone. This rearrangement joins TRBV7-3 to TRBJ2-5; TRBD1 is a possible D gene (6 bases). This CDR3 contains 13 residues. Germline V lookup: CDR1 SGHTA, CDR2 FQGTGA. V was shortened by 2 bases and J by 4 bases, with 8 bases between the two germline ends. CDR3 loop: CASSLGQPETQYF. The CDR3 bases are TGTGCCAGCAGCTTAGGACAGCCAGAGACCCAGTACTTC.

This clone was seen only once. V and J are TRBV10-3 and TRBJ2-7; D unresolved. The germline CDR1 and CDR2 sequences are ENHRY and SYGVKD. The ends were cut back, 10 bases at V and 0 bases at J, with 13 bases in the middle. This CDR3 is 13 amino acids long. CDR3 loop: CATRGGGSYEQYF. The CDR3 nucleotides read TGTGCCACCCGAGGTGGCGGCTCCTACGAGCAGTACTTC.

The chain joins TRBV5-5 to TRBJ2-7; possible D gene TRBD2, 6 bases. Trimming took 3 bases from V and 3 from J, leaving 13 bases between them. Germline assignment: CDR1 SGHKS and CDR2 YYEKEE (reference sequence). The CDR3 is made up of 14 amino acids. In nucleotides, the CDR3 is TGTGCCAGCAGCTCCCCAGCGGGCCTCTACGAGCAGTACTTC. It codes for CASSSPAGLYEQYF.

The chain carries TRBV21-1 and TRBJ2-4; TRBD2 is the table's D call, not checked against the DNA. TRBV21-1 is a listed pseudogene. The CDR3 covers 20 residues. The DNA of the CDR3 is TGTGCCAGCAGCTCCCGGACTAGCGGGAGGCCCTTTCTAGCCAAAAACATTCAGTACTTC. Protein product: CASSSRTSGRPFLAKNIQYF.

The rearrangement joins TRBV27 to TRBJ1-3, with 8 bases lining up with TRBD1. There are 15 residues in the CDR3. The junction had 6 bases not matched to a gene; V was cut back by 8 bases and J by 0 bases. The V gene's germline CDR1 is MNHEY and CDR2 SMNVEV (reference sequence). The DNA for the CDR3 is TGTGCCAGCGCTCGGGACAGGCTCTCTGGAAACACCATATATTTT. It codes for CASARDRLSGNTIYF.

A note on this clone: Other nucleotide sequences from this sample produce the same CDR3. This rearrangement joins TRBV10-3 to TRBJ1-5, with 7 nucleotides matching TRBD1. This CDR3 has 15 residues. Germline V gene data show CDR1 as ENHRY and CDR2 as SYGVKD. V trimming: 4 bases; J trimming: 1 base; junction bases outside the gene matches: 4. CDR3 nucleotides: TGTGCCATCAGTGGGACAGGAGAGAGCAATCAGCCCCAGCATTTT. Protein sequence: CAISGTGESNQPQHF.

The V gene is TRBV18, the J gene TRBJ2-3; TRBD2 might be the D (6 bases). Germline CDR1 is KGHSH and CDR2 is LQKENI. V was trimmed by 3 bases and J by 0 bases, leaving 10 bases between them. This CDR3 spans 15 amino acids. This CDR3 is CASSPELASTDTQYF. The CDR3, as DNA: TGTGCCAGCTCACCGGAACTAGCAAGCACAGATACGCAGTATTTT.

Concerning this clone: This same CDR3 is encoded by further DNA sequences in the sample. The chain carries TRBV5-1 and TRBJ1-5; no clear D gene. CDR3 size: 15 residues. The germline gives CDR1 SGHRS, CDR2 YFSETQ. Trimming pared 0 bases from V and 4 bases from J, leaving 11 bases between. The CDR3 loop is CASSLAAGFNQPQHF. The CDR3 DNA sequence: TGCGCCAGCAGCTTGGCGGCAGGCTTTAATCAGCCCCAGCATTTT.

The chain joins TRBV11-3 to TRBJ2-5; 10 bases line up with TRBD1. Germline CDR1 reads SGHNT; CDR2 reads YENEEA. V dropped 5 bases and J dropped 2; count of bases not matched to a gene: 5. CDR3 length equals 15 residues. CDR3 protein: CASSHGTGVQETQYF. In nucleotides, the CDR3 is TGTGCCAGCAGCCACGGGACAGGGGTGCAAGAGACCCAGTACTTC.

This rearrangement joins TRBV10-3 to TRBJ1-1, with D uncertain. V dropped 0 bases and J dropped 3 bases, with 11 bases sitting between them. This CDR3 comprises 15 residues. The V gene's germline CDR1 is ENHRY and CDR2 SYGVKD. For the CDR3, the DNA is TGTGCCATCAGTGAGTCGAGGGTAAGGGACACTGAAGCTTTCTTT. Amino acids: CAISESRVRDTEAFF.

The chain combines TRBV4-1 with TRBJ2-5, with TRBD2 matching 12 bases. From germline, CDR1 is MGHRA and CDR2 YSYEKL. This CDR3 has 17 residues. J was trimmed by 8 bases and V by 6 bases; bases with no gene match: 16. CDR3 region: CASSQGLAGSTRGTQYF. The CDR3 DNA sequence: TGCGCCAGCAGTCAGGGACTAGCGGGTTCCACGAGAGGAACCCAGTACTTC.

V gene TRBV5-6 combines with J gene TRBJ2-5, with D possibly being TRBD2 (5 bases). CDR3 size: 12 residues. Germline V CDR1 and CDR2: SGHDT, YYEEEE. The V gene lost 1 base and the J gene lost 5 bases, with 6 bases spanning the gap. DNA of the CDR3: TGTGCCAGCAGCTTGCGCGGGGAGACCCAGTACTTC. It specifies CASSLRGETQYF. The entire variable domain, with the rest obtained from reference TRBV5-6 and TRBJ2-5, is as follows: DAGVTQSPTHLIKTRGQQVTLRCSPKSGHDTVSWYQQALGQGPQFIFQYYEEEERQRGNFPDRFSGHQFPNYSSELNVNALLLGDSALYLCASSLRGETQYFGPGTRLLVL.